This TCR beta chain was recorded in a study of blood T cell repertoires in COVID-19 (dated by TCRdb to about 2020). Regarding the complete study: Collaborator samples came from the United States, Italy and Spain and covered acute and convalescent phases of COVID-19. The dataset comprised deeply sampled blood TCRbeta repertoires from subjects exposed to, actively infected with, or recovered from COVID-19. Where available, HLA class I and class II types were taken from metadata supplied by the sample provider and were not determined by assay-based typing. The prospective study material was composed of cDNA or gDNA derived from T cells, B-cell-depleted T cells, or PBMCs. A freely available public database, intended as a resource for researchers studying the immune response to SARS-CoV-2, is where the repertoires were released. Sample metadata almost always included a de-identified subject ID, COVID-19 status, age in years and sex. The samples were drawn from two sources: the first 160 participants of the ongoing ImmuneRACE study, and 1,254 subjects contributed by 6 global collaborators. Paper-wide results and their limitations: The amount of clinical and demographic metadata varied by source and participant and was provided uncurated.

Trimming takes 8 bases from V and 0 bases from J, and the germline ends sit 11 bases apart. The CDR3 goes from the cysteine to the phenylalanine over 13 residues. CDR3 DNA only is kept here, 39 bases in frame from base 1. CDR1 is given as SNHLY and CDR2 as FYNNEI, both from the germline V gene. Regarding this clone: The antigen this receptor binds is unknown. The sample holds no much larger clone one base away, and base qualities are not on file.

At one collaborating source in Seattle, patients were enrolled during active infection and were followed longitudinally through the course of disease. Whole blood was collected in K2EDTA tubes by collaborating institutions according to the institutions' own protocols. For TCRbeta analysis, collaborators shipped samples in one of three forms: frozen whole blood, isolated PBMCs, or DNA extracted from either of those sample types. TCRbeta CDR3 regions were amplified from genomic DNA using the immunoSEQ Assay, a bias-controlled multiplex PCR. The paper's data handling went like this. The number of nucleated cells in each sample was estimated by amplification of reference gene primers within the assay. To quantify the absolute abundance of each unique TCRbeta CDR3 rearrangement, sequence reads were collapsed and filtered. Productive Simpson clonality was computed per sample as the square root of Simpson's diversity index over productive rearrangements. What TCRdb holds here is the immuneACCESS table cut down to in-frame rearrangements. Part of the clones is not present; checked against another copy, under half of the missing clones reflect an unresolved V gene, and the others are unexplained. For V, J and clone size, that table is used; D and trimming come from the DNA. Within this sample are some 260,000 clones, with roughly 88% of them counted one time only. The ten top clones hold roughly a tenth of the sample.

The TCR originated in a woman in her 70s with COVID-19, enrolled during active disease. Sequences were obtained from peripheral blood. Here the chain combines TRBV2 and TRBJ2-7; a tentative D call is TRBD1 (6 bases match). The nucleotide sequence is TGTGCCAGCTGCACAGGGAGCTCCTACGAGCAGTACTTC. This sequence encodes CASCTGSSYEQYF.